The 20 T cell receptor beta chains in this list originate from one sample, sequenced in a study of OX40 agonist ivuxolimab in advanced cancers. Repertoires were generated with immunoSEQ multiplex PCR, while TCRdb's copy carries only in-frame clones and drops some. The sample carries about 130,000 clones, about 93% recorded once. The sample here was CD4+ or CD8+ T cells sorted from blood, taken in a trial of the OX40 agonist ivuxolimab. The receptor set was obtained from an adult with an advanced solid tumor such as melanoma, head and neck, liver or kidney cancer.

This rearrangement joins TRBV6-6 to TRBJ2-7; 7 bases align to TRBD1. The CDR3 extends over 14 amino acids. Germline CDR1 reads MNHNY; CDR2 reads SVGAGI (reference sequence). V shed 5 bases, J shed 3 bases, and the junction held 7 bases outside the gene matches. CDR3 nucleotide sequence: TGTGCCAGCAGTAGGGGACAGAACCACTACGAGCAGTACTTC. Its translation: CASSRGQNHYEQYF.

This clone occurred once. The chain recombines TRBV18 with TRBJ1-5, with D possibly being TRBD1 (6 bases). This CDR3 has 15 residues. CDR1 KGHSH and CDR2 LQKENI come from the germline V gene. V was cut by 2 bases and J by 6 bases, with 14 bases left in between. CDR3 sequence: CASSPSRGRGQPQHF. Here the CDR3 DNA reads TGTGCCAGCTCACCAAGCAGGGGAAGGGGTCAGCCCCAGCATTTT.

The gene calls are TRBV19 and TRBJ1-4; D may be TRBD1 (5 bases). Germline assignment: CDR1 LNHDA and CDR2 SQIVND (reference sequence). The length of the CDR3 is 14 residues. Deletions cut 3 bases from V and 4 bases from J, with 9 bases between. In DNA form, the CDR3 reads TGTGCCAGTAGTATCGGGACCTATAATGAAAAACTGTTTTTT. It is translated as CASSIGTYNEKLFF.

The chain couples TRBV18 to TRBJ2-5; D not resolved. CDR3 length equals 12 residues. Trimming took 5 bases from V and 0 from J, leaving 4 bases between them. Germline V gives CDR1 KGHSH, CDR2 LQKENI. CDR3 amino acids: CASSTYQETQYF. The CDR3 coding sequence is TGTGCCAGCTCAACGTACCAAGAGACCCAGTACTTC.

The chain couples TRBV18 to TRBJ2-1; D remains unclear. Germline V gives CDR1 KGHSH, CDR2 LQKENI. CDR3 length equals 14 residues. Trimming cost V 0 bases and J 9 bases, with 12 bases left between them. The CDR3 DNA is TGTGCCAGCTCACCACCGACCCCGGTGGGTGAGCAGTTCTTC. Its protein is CASSPPTPVGEQFF. The full variable domain, with the rest looked up from reference TRBV18 and TRBJ2-1, is NAGVMQNPRHLVRRRGQEARLRCSPMKGHSHVYWYRQLPEEGLKFMVYLQKENIIDESGMPKERFSAEFPKEGPSILRIQQVVRGDSAAYFCASSPPTPVGEQFFGPGTRLTVL.

The table lists this clone with a count of one. The genes are TRBV7-8 and TRBJ1-5; 7 bases line up with TRBD1. Looked up from germline, CDR1 is SGHVS and CDR2 is FQNEAQ. The CDR3 contains 15 residues. V was pared by 5 bases and J by 4 bases, with 8 bases of the junction left unmatched. The CDR3 bases are TGTGCCAGCAGCAGTGCGGGGACAGATAATCAGCCCCAGCATTTT. This gives the protein CASSSAGTDNQPQHF.

The chain combines TRBV11-2 with TRBJ2-5, with 9 nucleotides matching TRBD1. TRBJ2-7 explains the end of the DNA better; the J call may be wrong. This CDR3 comprises 14 residues. The V gene's germline CDR1 is SGHAT and CDR2 FQNNGV. DNA for the CDR3: TGTGCCAGCAGCTCGGGACAGGGTTCCTACGAGCAGTACTTC. This encodes CASSSGQGSYEQYF.

The chain carries TRBV18 and TRBJ2-1; 14 positions agree with TRBD2. V was clipped by 3 bases and J by 8 bases; unmatched bases: 3. Germline CDR1 reads KGHSH; CDR2 reads LQKENI. The length of the CDR3 is 15 residues. The CDR3 nucleotides read TGTGCCAGCTCACCGGGACTAGCGGGAGTCCATGAGCAGTTCTTC. This gives the protein CASSPGLAGVHEQFF.

This chain links TRBV2 with TRBJ1-2; unclear D gene. The V gene's germline CDR1 is SNHLY and CDR2 FYNNEI. The ends were cut back, 8 bases at V and 8 bases at J, with 12 bases in the middle. The CDR3 length is 11 residues. CDR3 sequence (DNA): TGTGCCAGCTACTTGGCCGGCGGCTACACCTTC. Amino acids: CASYLAGGYTF.

This clone came up once. This chain connects TRBV5-1 to TRBJ1-1; possible D gene TRBD1, 6 bases. There are 13 residues in the CDR3. The germline V and J ends were trimmed by 0 bases and 7 bases, with 10 bases remaining between them. Germline lookup yields CDR1 SGHRS and CDR2 YFSETQ. This chain's CDR3 is CASSLGNRVEAFF. CDR3 sequence (DNA): TGCGCCAGCAGCTTGGGGAACAGGGTTGAAGCTTTCTTT.

The chain links TRBV11-2 to TRBJ2-5; D may be TRBD1 (6 bases). The closer fit of TRBJ2-7 to the DNA end suggests the J call may be wrong. This CDR3 is 14 amino acids long. Germline CDR1 and CDR2: SGHAT and FQNNGV. CDR3 sequence (DNA): TGTGCCAGCAGTTTCGGGACATCCACCTACGAGCAGTACTTC. Translating it yields CASSFGTSTYEQYF.

CDR3 loop: CASGRSGNTIYF. The DNA of the CDR3 is TGTGCTTCTGGGCGCTCTGGAAACACCATATATTTT. The chain links TRBV19 to TRBJ1-3, with D uncertain. Germline V CDR1 and CDR2: LNHDA, SQIVND (reference sequence). The length of the CDR3 is 12 residues. Based on the CDR3 plus reference TRBV19 and TRBJ1-3, the full variable domain is DGGITQSPKYLFRKEGQNVTLSCEQNLNHDAMYWYRQDPGQGLRLIYYSQIVNDFQKGDIAEGYSVSREKKESFPLTVTSAQKNPTAFYLCASGRSGNTIYFGEGSWLTVV.

The gene calls are TRBV7-2 and TRBJ2-3; 7 nucleotides agree with TRBD1. The CDR3 runs to 14 residues. The trim removed 5 bases at V and 2 bases at J, leaving 4 bases unmatched. Germline lookup yields CDR1 SGHTA and CDR2 FQGNSA. CDR3 DNA sequence: TGTGCCAGCAGCGAGGGACAGATCACAGATACGCAGTATTTT. The encoded protein is CASSEGQITDTQYF.

The chain carries TRBV14 and TRBJ2-7, with TRBD1 identical over 10 bases. Germline-derived CDR1 and CDR2 are SGHDN and FVKESK. V lost 0 bases to trimming and J lost 4 bases; unmatched junction nucleotides: 9. This CDR3 is 17 amino acids long. The DNA of the CDR3 is TGTGCCAGCAGCCAAGAATGGGGATTGGACAGGGGGTACGAGCAGTACTTC. This encodes CASSQEWGLDRGYEQYF.

Concerning this clone: The junction shows a germline mismatch at one end, possibly a read error. The rearrangement joins TRBV15 to TRBJ1-3, with TRBD1 as a possible D gene (5 bases). Germline CDR1 reads LNHNV; CDR2 reads YYDKDF (reference sequence). This CDR3 comprises 17 residues. This CDR3 is CAASRAGVLGSGNTIYF. For the CDR3, the DNA is TGTGCCGCCAGCAGAGCGGGGGTGTTGGGGTCTGGAAACACCATATATTTT.

This chain links TRBV6-6 with TRBJ1-3, with unresolved D. CDR1 and CDR2 from the germline V gene are MNHNY and SVGAGI (reference sequence). The CDR3 length is 13 residues. Trimming took off 2 bases at V and 4 bases at J, with 6 bases between the two ends. The CDR3 region is CASSYDGGNTIYF. The DNA of the CDR3 is TGTGCCAGCAGTTACGATGGCGGAAACACCATATATTTT.

The chain links TRBV9 to TRBJ1-1; unclear D gene. CDR1 and CDR2 (germline): SGDLS, YYNGEE. The CDR3 sequence is 15 residues long. V was trimmed by 4 bases and J by 0 bases, leaving 13 bases between them. CDR3 protein: CASSPRPLLNTEAFF. For the CDR3, the DNA is TGTGCCAGCAGCCCCCGGCCCCTTCTGAACACTGAAGCTTTCTTT. Combining the CDR3 with reference TRBV9 and TRBJ1-1 gives the whole variable domain DSGVTQTPKHLITATGQRVTLRCSPRSGDLSVYWYQQSLDQGLQFLIQYYNGEERAKGNILERFSAQQFPDLHSELNLSSLELGDSALYFCASSPRPLLNTEAFFGQGTRLTVV.

The chain links TRBV5-6 to TRBJ2-1, with 8 positions matching TRBD1. CDR3 length: 15 amino acids. Germline CDR1 is SGHDT and CDR2 is YYEEEE. Trimming cost V 2 bases and J 3 bases; bases outside gene matches: 4. CDR3 in DNA: TGTGCCAGCAGCTTAATGGGACAGGACTACAATGAGCAGTTCTTC. Translating gives CASSLMGQDYNEQFF. Filled out from reference TRBV5-6 and TRBJ2-1, the complete variable domain reads DAGVTQSPTHLIKTRGQQVTLRCSPKSGHDTVSWYQQALGQGPQFIFQYYEEEERQRGNFPDRFSGHQFPNYSSELNVNALLLGDSALYLCASSLMGQDYNEQFFGPGTRLTVL.

In this sample, this clone turned up once. The genes are TRBV4-2 and TRBJ2-1, with 9 bases aligning to TRBD1. Germline CDR1 is LGHNA and CDR2 is YNFKEQ. V lost 10 bases to trimming and J lost 3 bases; unmatched junction nucleotides: 4. The CDR3 runs to 13 residues. The CDR3 sequence: CAISTGGYNEQFF. The CDR3 bases are TGTGCCATCTCGACAGGGGGCTACAATGAGCAGTTCTTC.

V gene TRBV7-2 combines with J gene TRBJ2-7; 10 bases are shared with TRBD1. Germline V CDR1 and CDR2: SGHTA, FQGNSA. V lost 1 base, J lost 7 bases, and 4 bases stayed unmatched. The length of the CDR3 is 14 residues. The DNA for the CDR3 is TGTGCCAGCAGCTTAGAAGGGACAGGGGTGGAGCAGTACTTC. It translates to CASSLEGTGVEQYF.